Sequencing of this T cell receptor beta chain was carried out in a study of cytomegalovirus exposure and HLA in healthy donors. About the research overall: In terms of ancestry, the Caucasian-associated cluster contained roughly 80% of the roughly 400 genotyped donors.

From germline, CDR1 is SGHRS and CDR2 YFSETQ. With 1 base removed from V and 0 bases from J, the gap between germline ends came to 4 bases. The CDR3 runs 13 residues. The PCR contained 60 Vbeta and 13 Jbeta primers. Original handling: Around 12 million of roughly 81 million unique TCR beta chains were shared, per a later count. Libraries were prepared by immunoSEQ multiplex PCR; TCRdb keeps only in-frame clonotypes and omits some of them. The V and J calls and the clone size are those of that table, but D and trimming were determined from the DNA. The profile shows some 130,000 clones, 60% to 85% of them singletons. This clone was counted between two and nine times. The antigen remains undetermined. Study findings and constraints: The majority of CMV-associated TCR beta chains were reported as apparently HLA-restricted in a later analysis.

The sample was PBMCs. This clonotype was sampled from a woman aged 40 to 49 in good health and CMV-seronegative. The chain carries TRBV5-1 and TRBJ1-1; D remains unclear. The CDR3 reads CASSLRVNTEAFF. CDR3 DNA: TGCGCCAGCAGCTTGAGAGTGAACACTGAAGCTTTCTTT.